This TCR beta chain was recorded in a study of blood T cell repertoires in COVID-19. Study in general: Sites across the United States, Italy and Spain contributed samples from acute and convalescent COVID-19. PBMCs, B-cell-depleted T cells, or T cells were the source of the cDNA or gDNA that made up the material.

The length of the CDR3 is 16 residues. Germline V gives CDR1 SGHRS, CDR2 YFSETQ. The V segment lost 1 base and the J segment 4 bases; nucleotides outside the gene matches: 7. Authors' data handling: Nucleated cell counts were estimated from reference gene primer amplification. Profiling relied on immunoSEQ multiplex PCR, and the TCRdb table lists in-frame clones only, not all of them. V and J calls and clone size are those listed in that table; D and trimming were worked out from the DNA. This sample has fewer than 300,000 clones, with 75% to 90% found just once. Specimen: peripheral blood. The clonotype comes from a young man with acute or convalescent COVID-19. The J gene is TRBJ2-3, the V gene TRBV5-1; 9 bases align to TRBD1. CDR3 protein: CASSLTTGGVADTQYF. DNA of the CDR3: TGCGCCAGCAGCTTGACGACAGGGGGGGTAGCAGATACGCAGTATTTT.